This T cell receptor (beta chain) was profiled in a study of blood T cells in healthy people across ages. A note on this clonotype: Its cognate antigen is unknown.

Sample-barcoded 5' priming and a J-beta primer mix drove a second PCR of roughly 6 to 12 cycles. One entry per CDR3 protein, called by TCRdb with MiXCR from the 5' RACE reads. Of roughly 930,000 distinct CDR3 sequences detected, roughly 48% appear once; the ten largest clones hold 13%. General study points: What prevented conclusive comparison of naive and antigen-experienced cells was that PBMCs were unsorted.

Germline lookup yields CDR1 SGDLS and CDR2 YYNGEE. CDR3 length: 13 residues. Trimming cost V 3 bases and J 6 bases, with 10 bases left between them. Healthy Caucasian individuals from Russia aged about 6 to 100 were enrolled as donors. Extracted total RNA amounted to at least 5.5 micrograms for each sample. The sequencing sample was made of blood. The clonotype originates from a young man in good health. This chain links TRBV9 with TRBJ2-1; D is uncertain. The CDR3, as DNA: TGTGCCAGCAGCGGAGCCTCAGCCAATGAGCAGTTCTTC. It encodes CASSGASANEQFF.